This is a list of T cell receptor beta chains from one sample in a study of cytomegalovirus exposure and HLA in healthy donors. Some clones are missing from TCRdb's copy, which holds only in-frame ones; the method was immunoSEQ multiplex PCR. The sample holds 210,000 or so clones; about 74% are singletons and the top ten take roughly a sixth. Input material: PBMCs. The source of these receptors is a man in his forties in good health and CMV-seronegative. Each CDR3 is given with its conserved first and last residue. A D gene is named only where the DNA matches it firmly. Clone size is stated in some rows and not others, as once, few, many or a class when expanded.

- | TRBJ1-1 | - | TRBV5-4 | TGTGCCTCAACTCGGGGGGGGCTCAACACTGAAGCTTTCTTT | CASTRGGLNTEAFF
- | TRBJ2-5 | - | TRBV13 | TGTGCCAGCAGCTTAGAGGGACATGGCGAGACCCAGTACTTC | CASSLEGHGETQYF
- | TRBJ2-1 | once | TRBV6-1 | TGTGCCAGCAGTGAAAAAAATTTTGTGGGTTTACGGGTCAATGAGCAGTTCTTC | CASSEKNFVGLRVNEQFF
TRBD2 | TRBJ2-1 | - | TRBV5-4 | TGTGCCAGCAGCATACCGGGGGGTACGGGTGAGCAGTTCTTC | CASSIPGGTGEQFF
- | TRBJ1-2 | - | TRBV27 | TGTGCCAGCAGTCCAGGGTCCGTTCCGAATTTCTATGGCTACACCTTC | CASSPGSVPNFYGYTF
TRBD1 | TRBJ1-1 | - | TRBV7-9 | TGTGCCAGCAGCCTGGGACAGATGAACACTGAAGCTTTCTTT | CASSLGQMNTEAFF
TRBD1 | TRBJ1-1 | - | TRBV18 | TGTGCCAGCTCCCTGGACAGGGGCACTGAAGCTTTCTTT | CASSLDRGTEAFF
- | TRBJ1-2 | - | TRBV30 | TGTGCCTGGAGTGGGGGCTCCAACTATGGCTACACCTTC | CAWSGGSNYGYTF
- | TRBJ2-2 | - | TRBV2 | TGTGCCAGCAGTGGAATTCGGGAAAGCAACACCGGGGAGCTGTTTTTT | CASSGIRESNTGELFF
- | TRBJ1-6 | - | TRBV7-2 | TGTGCCAGCAGCTTTAGAATCCCTGGCGGTTCACCCCTCCACTTT | CASSFRIPGGSPLHF
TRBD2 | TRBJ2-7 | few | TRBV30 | TGTGCCTGGAGTGGGTCAGCGGGAGAGCAGTACTTC | CAWSGSAGEQYF
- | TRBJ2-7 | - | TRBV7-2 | TGTGCCAGCAGCTCGGGTCCCTACGAGCAGTACTTC | CASSSGPYEQYF
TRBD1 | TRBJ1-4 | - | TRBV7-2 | TGTGCCAGCAGCAGCTACAGGGGGCGGACTAATGAAAAACTGTTTTTT | CASSSYRGRTNEKLFF
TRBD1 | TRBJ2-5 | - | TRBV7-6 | TGTGCCAGCAGCTTAGGAACAGGGGCGGGCGGGTACCAAGAGACCCAGTACTTC | CASSLGTGAGGYQETQYF
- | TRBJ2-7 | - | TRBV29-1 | TGCAGCGTTAACGACTCCAACGGGGGTGAGCAGTACTTC | CSVNDSNGGEQYF
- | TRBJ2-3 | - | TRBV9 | TGTGCCAGCAGCGTAGCTGGAGGTTCTAGCACAGATACGCAGTATTTT | CASSVAGGSSTDTQYF
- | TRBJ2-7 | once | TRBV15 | TGTGCCACCAGCAGAGCCAGGGTGAGAGCCTACGAGCAGTACTTC | CATSRARVRAYEQYF
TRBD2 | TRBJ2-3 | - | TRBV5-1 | TGCGCCAGCAGTCCGGTCTCGGGACTAGCGGGGGAAAATTTT | CASSPVSGLAGENF
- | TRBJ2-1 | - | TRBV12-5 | TGTGCTAGTGGTTTCCAATCCGGGACATGGGGTATCAATGAGCAGTTCTTC | CASGFQSGTWGINEQFF
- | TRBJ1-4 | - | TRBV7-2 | TGTGCCAGCAGCTGGGCCGGGGCAACTAATGAAAAACTGTTTTTT | CASSWAGATNEKLFF
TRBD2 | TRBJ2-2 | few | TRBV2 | TGTGCCAGCAGCCTAACTAGCGGGAAGGGCGGGGAGCTGTTTTTT | CASSLTSGKGGELFF
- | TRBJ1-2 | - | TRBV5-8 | TGTGCCAGCAGCTTGGCAGGGGACTATGGCTACACCTTC | CASSLAGDYGYTF
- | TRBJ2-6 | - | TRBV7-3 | TGTGCCAGCAGCTTTTACGCAGAGAGGTCTGGGGCCAACGTCCTGACTTTC | CASSFYAERSGANVLTF
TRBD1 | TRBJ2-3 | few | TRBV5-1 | TGCGCCAGCAGCTTGGGACAGGGGTACGGTTCAGATACGCAGTATTTT | CASSLGQGYGSDTQYF
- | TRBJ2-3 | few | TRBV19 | TGTGCCAGTAGTATTTTCGGACATACCACAGATACGCAGTATTTT | CASSIFGHTTDTQYF
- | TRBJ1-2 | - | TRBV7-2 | TGTGCCAGCAGCTCGCGCGCGGGGGGGACGGAGAATGGCTACACCTTC | CASSSRAGGTENGYTF
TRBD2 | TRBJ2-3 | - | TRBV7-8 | TGTGCCAGCAGCTTAGCTCTTGGCGGGAGGGCCCGTGATACGCAGTATTTT | CASSLALGGRARDTQYF
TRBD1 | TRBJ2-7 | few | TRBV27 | TGTGCCAGCAGTTCTACAGGGGGCCCCAGCGAGCAGTACTTC | CASSSTGGPSEQYF
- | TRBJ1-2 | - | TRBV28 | TGTGCCAGCAGTGCCCCAGGTTATGGCTACACCTTC | CASSAPGYGYTF
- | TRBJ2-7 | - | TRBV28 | TGTGCCAGCAGTTTTGGAGGGGACGGTTCCTACGAGCAGTACTTC | CASSFGGDGSYEQYF
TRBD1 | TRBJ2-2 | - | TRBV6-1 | TGTGCCAGCACGGGGACAGGGACCACCGGGGAGCTGTTTTTT | CASTGTGTTGELFF
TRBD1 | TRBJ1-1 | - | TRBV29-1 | TGCAGCGTTTTACAGGGGGGGGATGAAGCTTTCTTT | CSVLQGGDEAFF
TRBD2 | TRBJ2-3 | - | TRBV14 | TGTGCCAGCAGCCGGGTGACGGGAGGACTCACAGATACGCAGTATTTT | CASSRVTGGLTDTQYF
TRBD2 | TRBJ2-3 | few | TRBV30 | TGTGCAGAGTCCAGACTAGCGGGCACAGATACGCAGTATTTT | CAESRLAGTDTQYF
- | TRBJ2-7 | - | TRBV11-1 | TGTGCCAGCAGCTTAGGGGCGGGAACCTACGAGCAGTACTTC | CASSLGAGTYEQYF
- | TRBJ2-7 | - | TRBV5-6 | TGTGCCAGCAGTCAAGACACCTACGAGCAGTACTTC | CASSQDTYEQYF
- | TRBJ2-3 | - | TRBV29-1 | TGCAGCGTTCAGGACTACACAGATACGCAGTGTTTT | CSVQDYTDTQCF
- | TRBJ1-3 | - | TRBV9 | TGTGCCAGCAGCCCTCAGGCTTCTGCGATCCACTCTGGAAACACCATATATTTT | CASSPQASAIHSGNTIYF
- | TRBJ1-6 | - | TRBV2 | TGTGCCAGCAGTGAATTTCCCCGGTCACCCCTCCACTTT | CASSEFPRSPLHF
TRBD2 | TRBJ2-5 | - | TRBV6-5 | TGTGCCAGCAGTAGGGTAGCGGGGGGGCGAGAGACCCAGTACTTC | CASSRVAGGRETQYF
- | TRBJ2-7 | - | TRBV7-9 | TGTGCCAGCAGCTCTCCACTCCGGGACATCGTACCCTACGAGCAGTACTTC | CASSSPLRDIVPYEQYF
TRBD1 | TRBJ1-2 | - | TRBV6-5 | TGTGCCAGCAGTTACAGGGGGCCGAGTAATGGCTACACCTTC | CASSYRGPSNGYTF